This is a list of T cell receptor beta chains from one sample in a study of blood T cell repertoires in COVID-19. The assay was immunoSEQ multiplex PCR, and TCRdb's table has in-frame clones only and misses some. The sample yields around 300,000 clones, 70% to 90% seen once. Sequencing was performed on peripheral blood. Receptors were obtained from a woman in her 30s with COVID-19, enrolled during active disease. CDR3s include the opening cysteine and the closing phenylalanine or tryptophan. A D gene is named only where the DNA matches it firmly. Size values are once, few and many counts, or a class for expanded clones, and some rows have none.

v_call: TRBV28; j_call: TRBJ2-1; clone_size: .; d_call: TRBD2; cdr3_nt: TGTGCCAGCAGTTCCCCGGGACTAGCGGGCCATGAGCAGTTCTTC; cdr3_aa: CASSSPGLAGHEQFF
v_call: TRBV5-1; j_call: TRBJ1-3; clone_size: once; d_call: TRBD1; cdr3_nt: TGCGCCAGCAGCCCTGGACAGGGGCCCATATATTTT; cdr3_aa: CASSPGQGPIYF
v_call: TRBV21-1; j_call: TRBJ1-5; clone_size: once; d_call: .; cdr3_nt: TGTGCCAGCAGCCGGTTGTCCCAGCATTTT; cdr3_aa: CASSRLSQHF
v_call: TRBV5-1; j_call: TRBJ1-1; clone_size: .; d_call: .; cdr3_nt: TGCGCCAGCAGCTTGGACAGGGATGCGAGGTTGAACACTGAAGCTTTCTTT; cdr3_aa: CASSLDRDARLNTEAFF
v_call: TRBV5-1; j_call: TRBJ2-5; clone_size: .; d_call: TRBD1; cdr3_nt: TGCGCCAGCCAAAACGACAGGGGGCGCGGGACCCAGTACTTC; cdr3_aa: CASQNDRGRGTQYF
v_call: TRBV7-9; j_call: TRBJ1-2; clone_size: .; d_call: TRBD1; cdr3_nt: TGTGCCAGCAGCTTGACAGGGGTTAACTATGGCTACACCTTC; cdr3_aa: CASSLTGVNYGYTF
v_call: TRBV15; j_call: TRBJ1-1; clone_size: few; d_call: .; cdr3_nt: TGTGCCACCAGCAGAGATGGGGACTTGAGCACTGAAGCTTTCTTT; cdr3_aa: CATSRDGDLSTEAFF
v_call: TRBV25-1; j_call: TRBJ1-1; clone_size: .; d_call: .; cdr3_nt: TGTGCCAGCAGTGAACTTGAAGCTTTCTTT; cdr3_aa: CASSELEAFF
v_call: TRBV4-3; j_call: TRBJ2-7; clone_size: .; d_call: TRBD1; cdr3_nt: TGCGCCAGCAGCCAAGATAGGGACAGCTACTACGAGCAGTACTTC; cdr3_aa: CASSQDRDSYYEQYF
v_call: TRBV7-8; j_call: TRBJ2-1; clone_size: once; d_call: TRBD2; cdr3_nt: TGTGCCAGCAGCTTAGGGACTAGCATCTCCTACAATGAGCAGTTCTTC; cdr3_aa: CASSLGTSISYNEQFF
v_call: TRBV5-5; j_call: TRBJ1-2; clone_size: few; d_call: TRBD1; cdr3_nt: TGTGCCAGCAGCCCTAGCGCAGGGGGGCTTTATTCTGCCCCTGGCTACACCTTC; cdr3_aa: CASSPSAGGLYSAPGYTF
v_call: TRBV7-2; j_call: TRBJ1-5; clone_size: .; d_call: .; cdr3_nt: TGTGCCAGCAGCTTTGGGGCTAGGGGTCAGCCCCAGCATTTT; cdr3_aa: CASSFGARGQPQHF
v_call: TRBV19; j_call: TRBJ1-2; clone_size: .; d_call: TRBD1; cdr3_nt: TGTGCCAGTAGTCCTACGGGACAGTCCTATGGCTACACCTTC; cdr3_aa: CASSPTGQSYGYTF
v_call: TRBV5-6; j_call: TRBJ1-2; clone_size: .; d_call: .; cdr3_nt: TGTGCCAGCAGCCCGGGGAAAGTACCCTCTGGCTACACCTTC; cdr3_aa: CASSPGKVPSGYTF
v_call: TRBV7-6; j_call: TRBJ1-4; clone_size: .; d_call: .; cdr3_nt: TGTGCCAGCAGCCCCCAACACCAGTTTTCGGGTGAAAAACTGTTTTTT; cdr3_aa: CASSPQHQFSGEKLFF
v_call: TRBV11-2; j_call: TRBJ2-1; clone_size: .; d_call: TRBD1; cdr3_nt: TGTGCCAGCAGCTTAGGGACAGGCACTACGAATGAGCAGTTCTTC; cdr3_aa: CASSLGTGTTNEQFF
v_call: TRBV5-1; j_call: TRBJ2-5; clone_size: .; d_call: TRBD2; cdr3_nt: TGCGCCAGCAGCTTGGCCGGGGGGGCTTACCAAGAGACCCAGTACTTC; cdr3_aa: CASSLAGGAYQETQYF
v_call: TRBV5-4; j_call: TRBJ2-3; clone_size: .; d_call: .; cdr3_nt: TGTGCCAGCAGCTTATCCAGGGGGGCTCGGGATACGCAGTATTTT; cdr3_aa: CASSLSRGARDTQYF
v_call: TRBV4-2; j_call: TRBJ1-5; clone_size: .; d_call: .; cdr3_nt: TGTGCCAGCAGCCAATCGGGGAGCAGGAGCAATCAGCCCCAGCATTTT; cdr3_aa: CASSQSGSRSNQPQHF
v_call: TRBV7-2; j_call: TRBJ2-1; clone_size: .; d_call: TRBD2; cdr3_nt: TGTGCCAGCAGCTCAGCGGGGGGGAGCAATGAGCAGTTCTTC; cdr3_aa: CASSSAGGSNEQFF
v_call: TRBV7-2; j_call: TRBJ2-3; clone_size: .; d_call: .; cdr3_nt: TGTGCCAGCAGCTTAGTGGCTCCAGATACGCAGTATTTT; cdr3_aa: CASSLVAPDTQYF
v_call: TRBV27; j_call: TRBJ1-1; clone_size: once; d_call: TRBD1; cdr3_nt: TGTGCCAGCAGTCCCGGACAGGGCGGTCCTGAAGCTTTCTTT; cdr3_aa: CASSPGQGGPEAFF
v_call: TRBV7-8; j_call: TRBJ2-7; clone_size: .; d_call: TRBD1; cdr3_nt: TGTGCCAGCAGCCCGACAGGGCCCTACGAGCAGTACTTC; cdr3_aa: CASSPTGPYEQYF
v_call: TRBV6-5; j_call: TRBJ2-5; clone_size: .; d_call: .; cdr3_nt: TGTGCCAGCAGTTACACGACGGGACTTCAAGAGACCCAGTACTTC; cdr3_aa: CASSYTTGLQETQYF
v_call: TRBV12-3/TRBV12-4; j_call: TRBJ1-5; clone_size: .; d_call: .; cdr3_nt: TGTGCCAGCAGGCGGAGTCCCAATCAGCCCCAGCATTTT; cdr3_aa: CASRRSPNQPQHF
v_call: TRBV28; j_call: TRBJ1-2; clone_size: .; d_call: .; cdr3_nt: TGTGCCAGCAGTTTACGTGCCGGCAGGGAATATGGCTACACCTTC; cdr3_aa: CASSLRAGREYGYTF
v_call: TRBV28; j_call: TRBJ2-3; clone_size: .; d_call: .; cdr3_nt: TGTGCCAGCAGTACCCCAGGGGTCGAGGATACGCAGTATTTT; cdr3_aa: CASSTPGVEDTQYF
v_call: TRBV7-9; j_call: TRBJ2-7; clone_size: few; d_call: .; cdr3_nt: TGTGCCAGCAGCTCCCAGGAGGCCGAGCAGTACTTC; cdr3_aa: CASSSQEAEQYF
v_call: TRBV3-1/TRBV3-2; j_call: TRBJ1-2; clone_size: once; d_call: .; cdr3_nt: TGTGCCAGCAGCCAAACTCTGGAGCGGACCTATGGCTACACCTTC; cdr3_aa: CASSQTLERTYGYTF
v_call: TRBV5-1; j_call: TRBJ2-2; clone_size: .; d_call: TRBD2; cdr3_nt: TGCGCCAGCCACGGCGGGAGGAACACCGGGGAGCTGTTTTTT; cdr3_aa: CASHGGRNTGELFF
v_call: TRBV29-1; j_call: TRBJ1-3; clone_size: few; d_call: .; cdr3_nt: TGCAGCGTTGCAGGCGGGAGCTCTGGAAACACCATATATTTT; cdr3_aa: CSVAGGSSGNTIYF
v_call: TRBV10-3; j_call: TRBJ1-5; clone_size: .; d_call: .; cdr3_nt: TGTGCCATCAGTACGGCCCAAGGCAGGCAGCCCCAGCATTTT; cdr3_aa: CAISTAQGRQPQHF
v_call: TRBV25-1; j_call: TRBJ1-2; clone_size: .; d_call: TRBD1; cdr3_nt: TGTGCCAGTAGCAGGGGGTTTGGCTACACCTTC; cdr3_aa: CASSRGFGYTF
v_call: TRBV7-9; j_call: TRBJ1-1; clone_size: once; d_call: .; cdr3_nt: TGTGCCAGCAGCTTACCCAGGGCCGAAGGAACGGCTTTCTTT; cdr3_aa: CASSLPRAEGTAFF
v_call: TRBV24-1; j_call: TRBJ1-5; clone_size: .; d_call: .; cdr3_nt: TGTGCCACCAGTGATTTTATGGGCGCCCAGCATTTT; cdr3_aa: CATSDFMGAQHF
v_call: TRBV5-1; j_call: TRBJ2-1; clone_size: .; d_call: TRBD1; cdr3_nt: TGCGCCAGCAGCACCTATGACAGGGGCGCCTACAATGAGCAGTTCTTC; cdr3_aa: CASSTYDRGAYNEQFF
v_call: TRBV19; j_call: TRBJ1-6; clone_size: .; d_call: .; cdr3_nt: TGTGCCAGCAAGACAGGTCCATATGGACCCCTCCACTTT; cdr3_aa: CASKTGPYGPLHF
v_call: TRBV6-5; j_call: TRBJ1-1; clone_size: .; d_call: TRBD1; cdr3_nt: TGTGCCAGCAGTTACTCAGGAGGGGGCTCCGAAGCTTTCTTT; cdr3_aa: CASSYSGGGSEAFF
v_call: TRBV28; j_call: TRBJ1-6; clone_size: .; d_call: TRBD1; cdr3_nt: TGTGCCAGCAGTCCCGCGGGACAGGGCAGAACACCCCTCCACTTT; cdr3_aa: CASSPAGQGRTPLHF
v_call: TRBV5-1; j_call: TRBJ2-3; clone_size: few; d_call: TRBD1; cdr3_nt: TGCGCCAGCAGCTCGGGACAGGGCGGTAGCGATACGCAGTATTTT; cdr3_aa: CASSSGQGGSDTQYF
v_call: TRBV7-2; j_call: TRBJ2-3; clone_size: .; d_call: .; cdr3_nt: TGTGCCAGCAGCGCGAGGGTTATGGCAGATACGCAGTATTTT; cdr3_aa: CASSARVMADTQYF